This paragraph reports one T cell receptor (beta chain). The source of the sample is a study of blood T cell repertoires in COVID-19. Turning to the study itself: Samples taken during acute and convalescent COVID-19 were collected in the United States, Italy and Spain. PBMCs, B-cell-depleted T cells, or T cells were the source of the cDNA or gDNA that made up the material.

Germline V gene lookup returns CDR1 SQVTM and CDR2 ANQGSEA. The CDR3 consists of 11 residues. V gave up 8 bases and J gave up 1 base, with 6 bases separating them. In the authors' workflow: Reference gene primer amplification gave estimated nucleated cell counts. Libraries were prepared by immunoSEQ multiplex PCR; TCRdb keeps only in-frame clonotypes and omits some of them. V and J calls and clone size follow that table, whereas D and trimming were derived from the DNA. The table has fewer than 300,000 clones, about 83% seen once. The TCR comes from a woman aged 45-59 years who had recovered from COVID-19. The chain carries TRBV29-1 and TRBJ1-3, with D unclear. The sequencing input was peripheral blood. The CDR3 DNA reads TGCAGCAGCGCATCTGGAAACACCATATATTTT. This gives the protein CSSASGNTIYF.